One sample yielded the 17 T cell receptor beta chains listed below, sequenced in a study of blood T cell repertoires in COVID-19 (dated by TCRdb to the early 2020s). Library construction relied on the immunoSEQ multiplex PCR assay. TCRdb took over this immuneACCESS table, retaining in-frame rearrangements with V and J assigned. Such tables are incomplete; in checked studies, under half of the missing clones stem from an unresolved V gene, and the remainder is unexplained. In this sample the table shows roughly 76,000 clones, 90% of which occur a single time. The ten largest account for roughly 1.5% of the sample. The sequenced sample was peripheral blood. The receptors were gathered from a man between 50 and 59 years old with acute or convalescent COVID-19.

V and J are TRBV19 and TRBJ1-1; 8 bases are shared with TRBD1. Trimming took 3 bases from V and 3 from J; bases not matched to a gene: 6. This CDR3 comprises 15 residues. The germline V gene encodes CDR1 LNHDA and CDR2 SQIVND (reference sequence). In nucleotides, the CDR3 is TGTGCCAGTAGTATTCAGGGGGCGGTGGACACTGAAGCTTTCTTT. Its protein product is CASSIQGAVDTEAFF.

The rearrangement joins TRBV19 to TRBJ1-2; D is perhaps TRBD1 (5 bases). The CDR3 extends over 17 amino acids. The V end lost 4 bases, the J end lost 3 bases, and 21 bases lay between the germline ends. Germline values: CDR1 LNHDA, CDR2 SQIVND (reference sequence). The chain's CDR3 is CASSTDSDSPDDYGYTF. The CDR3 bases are TGTGCCAGTAGTACCGACTCTGACAGCCCGGACGACTATGGCTACACCTTC.

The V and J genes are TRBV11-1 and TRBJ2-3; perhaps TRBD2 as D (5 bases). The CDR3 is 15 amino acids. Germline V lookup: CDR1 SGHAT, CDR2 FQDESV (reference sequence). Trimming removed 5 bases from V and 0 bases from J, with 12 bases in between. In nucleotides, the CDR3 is TGTGCCAGCAGCCCCCCATTAGCGAGCACAGATACGCAGTATTTT. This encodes CASSPPLASTDTQYF.

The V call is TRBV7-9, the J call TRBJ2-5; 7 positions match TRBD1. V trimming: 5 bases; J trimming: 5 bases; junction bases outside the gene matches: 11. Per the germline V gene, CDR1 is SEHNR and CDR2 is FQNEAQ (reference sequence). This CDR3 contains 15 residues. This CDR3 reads CASSPGQSMGETQYF. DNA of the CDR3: TGTGCCAGCAGCCCGGGACAGTCAATGGGGGAGACCCAGTACTTC.

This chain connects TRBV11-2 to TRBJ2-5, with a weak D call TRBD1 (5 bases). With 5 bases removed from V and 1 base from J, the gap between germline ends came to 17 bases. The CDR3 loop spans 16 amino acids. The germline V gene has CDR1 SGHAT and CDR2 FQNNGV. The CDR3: CASSPQGAILQETQYF. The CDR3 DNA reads TGTGCCAGCAGCCCCCAAGGGGCTATCCTCCAAGAGACCCAGTACTTC.

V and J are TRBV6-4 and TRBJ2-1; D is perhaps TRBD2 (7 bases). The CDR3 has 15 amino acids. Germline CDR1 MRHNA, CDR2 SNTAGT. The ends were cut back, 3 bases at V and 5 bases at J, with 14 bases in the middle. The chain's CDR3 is CASSDWGGPNNEQFF. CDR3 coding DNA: TGTGCCAGCAGTGATTGGGGGGGCCCCAACAATGAGCAGTTCTTC.

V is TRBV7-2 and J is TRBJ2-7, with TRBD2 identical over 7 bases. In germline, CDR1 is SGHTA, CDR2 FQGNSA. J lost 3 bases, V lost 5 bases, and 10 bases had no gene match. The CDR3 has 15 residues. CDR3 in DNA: TGTGCCAGCAGCCCCCGGGGGGTGACTAACTACGAGCAGTACTTC. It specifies CASSPRGVTNYEQYF. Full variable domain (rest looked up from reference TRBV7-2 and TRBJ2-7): GAGVSQSPSNKVTEKGKDVELRCDPISGHTALYWYRQSLGQGLEFLIYFQGNSAPDKSGLPSDRFSAERTGGSVSTLTIQRTQQEDSAVYLCASSPRGVTNYEQYFGPGTRLTVT.

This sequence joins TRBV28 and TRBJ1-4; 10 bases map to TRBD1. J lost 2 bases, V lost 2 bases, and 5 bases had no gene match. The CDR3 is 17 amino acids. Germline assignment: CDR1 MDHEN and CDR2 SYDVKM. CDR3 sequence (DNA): TGTGCCAGCAGTTTAGGGGACAGGGGTACGACTAATGAAAAACTGTTTTTT. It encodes CASSLGDRGTTNEKLFF.

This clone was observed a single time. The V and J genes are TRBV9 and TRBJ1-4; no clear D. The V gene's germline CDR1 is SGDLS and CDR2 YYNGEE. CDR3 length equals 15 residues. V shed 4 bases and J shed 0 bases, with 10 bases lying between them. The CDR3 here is CASSSRPATNEKLFF. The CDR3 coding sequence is TGTGCCAGCAGCTCTAGGCCGGCAACTAATGAAAAACTGTTTTTT.

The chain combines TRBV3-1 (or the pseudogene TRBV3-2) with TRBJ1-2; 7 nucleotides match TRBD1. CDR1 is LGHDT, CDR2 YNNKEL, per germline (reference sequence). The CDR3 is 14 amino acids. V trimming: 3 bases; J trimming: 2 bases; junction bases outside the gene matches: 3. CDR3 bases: TGTGCCAGCAGCCAGGGGGACAGCAACTATGGCTACACCTTC. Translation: CASSQGDSNYGYTF.

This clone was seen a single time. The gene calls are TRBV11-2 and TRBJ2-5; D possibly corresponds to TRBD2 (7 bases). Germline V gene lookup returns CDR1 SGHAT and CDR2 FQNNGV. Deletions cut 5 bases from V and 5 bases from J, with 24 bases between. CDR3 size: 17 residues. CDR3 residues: CASSPYRVPGEGETQYF. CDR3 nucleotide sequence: TGTGCCAGCAGCCCATATAGAGTCCCAGGGGAGGGGGAGACCCAGTACTTC.

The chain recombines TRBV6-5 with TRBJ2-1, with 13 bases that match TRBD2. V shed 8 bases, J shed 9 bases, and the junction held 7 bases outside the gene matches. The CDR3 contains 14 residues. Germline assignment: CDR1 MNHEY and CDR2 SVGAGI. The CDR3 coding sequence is TGTGCCAGCCCTTGGACTAGCGGGAGAGCTGAGCAGTTCTTC. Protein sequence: CASPWTSGRAEQFF.

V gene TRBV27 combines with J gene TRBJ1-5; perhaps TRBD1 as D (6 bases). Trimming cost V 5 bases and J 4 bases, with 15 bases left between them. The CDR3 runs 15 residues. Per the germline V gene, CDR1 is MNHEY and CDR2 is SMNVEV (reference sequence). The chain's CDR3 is CASSRVQGQNQPQHF. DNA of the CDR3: TGTGCCAGCAGTCGCGTTCAGGGGCAAAATCAGCCCCAGCATTTT.

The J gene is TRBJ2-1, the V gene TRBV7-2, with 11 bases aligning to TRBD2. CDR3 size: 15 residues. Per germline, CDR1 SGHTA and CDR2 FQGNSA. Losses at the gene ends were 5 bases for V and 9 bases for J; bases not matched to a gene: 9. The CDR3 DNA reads TGTGCCAGCAGCATTTTTAGCGGGGGGGCAGGTGAGCAGTTCTTC. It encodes CASSIFSGGAGEQFF.

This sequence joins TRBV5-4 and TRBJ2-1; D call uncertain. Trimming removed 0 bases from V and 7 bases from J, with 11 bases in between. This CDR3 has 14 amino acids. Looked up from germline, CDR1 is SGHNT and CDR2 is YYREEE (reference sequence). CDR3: CASSLGAGRNEQFF. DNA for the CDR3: TGTGCCAGCAGCTTGGGAGCAGGCCGGAATGAGCAGTTCTTC.

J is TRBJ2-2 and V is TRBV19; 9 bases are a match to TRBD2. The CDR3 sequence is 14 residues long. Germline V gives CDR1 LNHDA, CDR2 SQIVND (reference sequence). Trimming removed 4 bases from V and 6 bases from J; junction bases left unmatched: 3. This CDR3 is CASSKPSGAGELFF. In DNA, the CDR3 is TGTGCCAGTAGTAAGCCTAGCGGGGCCGGGGAGCTGTTTTTT.

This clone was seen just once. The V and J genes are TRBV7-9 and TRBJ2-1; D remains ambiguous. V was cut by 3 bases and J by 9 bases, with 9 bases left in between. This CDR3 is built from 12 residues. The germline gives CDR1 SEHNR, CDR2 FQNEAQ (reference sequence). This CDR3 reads CASSFKSGEQFF. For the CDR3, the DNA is TGTGCCAGCAGCTTCAAGAGTGGTGAGCAGTTCTTC.